These 20 T cell receptor beta chains came from one sample sequenced in a study of human T cells and chemical hapten exposure. The sample's time point: patch test 1, 2 weeks after DPC sensitization. Noted treatment: therapeutic diphenylcyclopropenone sensitization with weekly scalp DPC. TCRdb redid the calling of the RACE reads with MiXCR, one entry per CDR3 protein. The sample includes approximately 70,000 distinct CDR3 sequences, around 10% of them seen just once. The source was whole blood, collected in connection with sensitization to the hapten diphenylcyclopropenone (DPC). The receptor source for this set is a woman in her 40s with alopecia areata. Some clones in this sample may be carry-over from other donors' samples.

Ten or more counts support this clonotype. CDR3 sequence (DNA): TGCGCCAGCAGCCATAGTATCGGGGGCTATGGCTACACCTTC. Protein sequence: CASSHSIGGYGYTF. V is TRBV4-1 and J is TRBJ1-2, with a tentative D call TRBD1 (5 bases). V shed 3 bases and J shed 4 bases, with 12 bases lying between them. This CDR3 is built from 14 residues. Looked up from germline, CDR1 is MGHRA and CDR2 is YSYEKL.

This clonotype has at least ten counts. The chain recombines TRBV6-5 with TRBJ1-2; the D is unclear. Germline CDR1 reads MNHEY; CDR2 reads SVGAGI. The CDR3 spans 16 residues. V lost 1 base, J lost 6 bases, and 18 bases lay in between. The CDR3 protein is CASSYLSPRGGDGYTF. In nucleotides, the CDR3 is TGTGCCAGCAGTTACTTATCCCCCAGAGGCGGGGATGGCTACACCTTC.

This clonotype has ten or more counts. The chain joins TRBV20-1 to TRBJ2-7; D is perhaps TRBD1 (6 bases). Trimming cost V 4 bases and J 2 bases, with 12 bases left between them. CDR3 size: 13 residues. The germline V gene has CDR1 DFQATT and CDR2 SNEGSKA (reference sequence). For the CDR3, the DNA is TGCAGTGCTACCGACAGGCTTACCTACGAGCAGTACTTC. It translates to CSATDRLTYEQYF.

This clonotype was observed a few times. The genes are TRBV18 and TRBJ2-1, with D possibly being TRBD1 or TRBD2 (5 bases each). The CDR3 length is 14 residues. From germline, CDR1 is KGHSH and CDR2 LQKENI. Trimming removed 5 bases at V and 2 bases at J, with 10 bases between. CDR3 residues: CASSTRGAYNEQFF. CDR3 coding DNA: TGTGCCAGCTCAACGCGAGGGGCCTACAATGAGCAGTTCTTC.

The chain combines TRBV4-3 with TRBJ2-7; no clear D. V gave up 0 bases and J gave up 1 base, with 13 bases separating them. CDR3 length: 16 amino acids. The germline CDR1 and CDR2 sequences are LGHNA and YSLEER. CDR3 DNA: TGCGCCAGCAGCCAAGATCAAGGACGACCGTCCTACGAGCAGTACTTC. Translated, it gives CASSQDQGRPSYEQYF.

The table lists this clonotype with many counts. The CDR3 reads CASSYSGTPANVLTF. The CDR3 DNA reads as TGTGCCAGCAGTTACTCTGGGACACCCGCCAACGTCCTGACTTTC. The V and J genes are TRBV6-5 and TRBJ2-6; possible D gene TRBD1, 6 bases. V lost 0 bases to trimming and J lost 7 bases, with 10 bases between them. The CDR3 consists of 15 residues. Germline CDR1 and CDR2: MNHEY and SVGAGI.

There are a few counts of this clonotype. This may arise from a read error, as a much more abundant clone is one base away. The chain carries TRBV7-2 and TRBJ2-1; the D gene is possibly TRBD2 (6 bases). The CDR3 runs 14 residues. Germline CDR1 is SGHTA and CDR2 is FQGNSA. CDR3: CVSSLVFSGGEQFF. The CDR3 DNA sequence: TGTGTCAGCAGCTTAGTATTTAGCGGAGGAGAGCAGTTCTTC. Supplemented by reference TRBV7-2 and TRBJ2-1, the full variable domain reads GAGVSQSPSNKVTEKGKDVELRCDPISGHTALYWYRQSLGQGLEFLIYFQGNSAPDKSGLPSDRFSAERTGGSVSTLTIQRTQQEDSAVYLCVSSLVFSGGEQFFGPGTRLTVL.

The chain employs TRBV5-5 and TRBJ1-5, with no clear D. V was cut by 4 bases and J by 9 bases, with 14 bases left in between. Germline V gives CDR1 SGHKS, CDR2 YYEKEE (reference sequence). The CDR3 contains 13 residues. The CDR3 DNA reads as TGTGCCAGCAGCGCCGACTGGGAAATGCCCCAGCATTTT. It yields the protein CASSADWEMPQHF.

The rearrangement joins TRBV4-3 to TRBJ1-4, with D tentatively TRBD1 (5 bases). The germline V and J ends were trimmed by 1 base and 13 bases, with 13 bases remaining between them. This CDR3 comprises 13 residues. From germline, CDR1 is LGHNA and CDR2 YSLEER. CDR3 amino acids: CASSQVTGTPLFF. Here the CDR3 DNA reads TGCGCCAGCAGCCAAGTAACCGGGACTCCACTGTTTTTT.

This clonotype was detected many times. The chain combines TRBV12-3 or TRBV12-4 with TRBJ1-4, with D unclear. V lost 6 bases to trimming and J lost 7 bases, with 12 bases between them. The CDR3 has 13 amino acids. The CDR3 DNA reads as TGTGCCAGCAGCTTTATCCTCCCTGAAAAACTGTTTTTT. Its translation: CASSFILPEKLFF.

This clonotype was counted ten times or more. This sequence joins TRBV9 and TRBJ2-7, with D hard to call. The CDR3 totals 14 residues. CDR1 is SGDLS and CDR2 is YYNGEE in the germline V gene. The V gene lost 0 bases and the J gene lost 7 bases, with 14 bases spanning the gap. The CDR3 bases are TGTGCCAGCAGCGTAGGGACGGATCCTTTTGAGCAGTACTTC. Translated: CASSVGTDPFEQYF.

Comment on this clonotype: With a much larger clone just one base away, this may be a read error. The chain uses TRBV5-1 and TRBJ1-1; 7 bases align to TRBD1. J gave up 10 bases and V 1 base, and 13 bases lay outside the gene matches. The germline V gene encodes CDR1 SGHRS and CDR2 YFSETQ. This CDR3 spans 15 amino acids. DNA for the CDR3: TGCGCCAGCAGCTTGACCGGGGACAGCCTATTCGTAGCTTTCTTT. Its translation is CASSLTGDSLFVAFF.

This clonotype occurred many times. The chain links TRBV4-1 to TRBJ2-1; the match to TRBD2 covers 9 bases. Trimming removed 0 bases from V and 4 bases from J; junction bases left unmatched: 7. From germline, CDR1 is MGHRA and CDR2 YSYEKL. The CDR3 runs to 17 residues. The CDR3 DNA reads as TGCGCCAGCAGCCAAGACGAGCAGCGGGGGGCGTACAATGAGCAGTTCTTC. This translates into CASSQDEQRGAYNEQFF.

This clonotype was seen repeatedly, ten times or more. This rearrangement joins TRBV14 to TRBJ1-1; possibly TRBD1 for D (5 bases). The CDR3 runs to 15 residues. The ends were cut back, 2 bases at V and 3 bases at J, with 13 bases in the middle. CDR1 SGHDN and CDR2 FVKESK come from the germline V gene. CDR3 region: CASSQPMGRYTEAFF. The CDR3 DNA is TGTGCCAGCAGCCAACCTATGGGACGGTACACTGAAGCTTTCTTT.

This clonotype came up many times. The J gene is TRBJ2-2, the V gene TRBV3-2. TRBV3-2 is listed as a pseudogene. The CDR3 loop spans 15 amino acids. DNA of the CDR3: TGTGCCAGCAGCCAAGAAAGTCAGCTTACCGGGGAGCTGTTTTTT. This translates into CASSQESQLTGELFF.

The rearrangement joins TRBV11-2 to TRBJ2-3, with D possibly matching TRBD1 (6 bases). This CDR3 contains 15 residues. Germline assignment: CDR1 SGHAT and CDR2 FQNNGV. Between the trimmed V and J ends, which lost 3 bases and 0 bases, there was a span of 10 bases. CDR3 residues: CASSLWDTSTDTQYF. Here the CDR3 DNA reads TGTGCCAGCAGCTTGTGGGACACTAGCACAGATACGCAGTATTTT.

This clonotype was detected ten times or more. V gene TRBV5-1 combines with J gene TRBJ2-2, with D perhaps matching TRBD2 (6 bases). CDR3 length: 16 residues. Trimming pared 4 bases from V and 7 bases from J, leaving 20 bases between. The germline V gene encodes CDR1 SGHRS and CDR2 YFSETQ. CDR3 sequence reads: CASSPYSGTPYGELFF. The CDR3 DNA is TGCGCCAGCAGCCCCTATTCCGGGACTCCCTACGGGGAGCTGTTTTTT.

This clonotype appeared many times. The chain recombines TRBV5-1 with TRBJ2-1; D call uncertain. Per the germline V gene, CDR1 is SGHRS and CDR2 is YFSETQ. Trimming pared 6 bases from V and 6 bases from J, leaving 7 bases between. The CDR3 consists of 11 residues. The CDR3 DNA reads TGCGCCAGCAAGCTGGCCAATGAGCAGTTCTTC. Residues: CASKLANEQFF.

This clonotype occurred many times. V and J are TRBV7-6 and TRBJ2-7; D uncertain. The CDR3 covers 13 residues. Looked up from germline, CDR1 is SGHVS and CDR2 is FNYEAQ. The ends were cut back, 2 bases at V and 2 bases at J, with 7 bases in the middle. CDR3 region: CASSLHRTYEQYF. In nucleotides, the CDR3 is TGTGCCAGCAGCTTACACCGGACCTACGAGCAGTACTTC. The whole variable domain, remainder taken from reference TRBV7-6 and TRBJ2-7, is GAGVSQSPRYKVTKRGQDVALRCDPISGHVSLYWYRQALGQGPEFLTYFNYEAQQDKSGLPNDRFSAERPEGSISTLTIQRTEQRDSAMYRCASSLHRTYEQYFGPGTRLTVT.

This clonotype was seen ten or more times. The chain is built from TRBV28 and TRBJ1-2; possible D gene TRBD1, 6 bases. CDR3 length: 15 amino acids. Per the germline V gene, CDR1 is MDHEN and CDR2 is SYDVKM. Trimming cost V 7 bases and J 4 bases, with 19 bases left between them. The chain's CDR3 is CASTSLRGGGYGYTF. The CDR3 DNA sequence: TGTGCCAGCACTTCTCTCCGGGGGGGCGGCTATGGCTACACCTTC.